Detailed here is one TCR beta chain. Its specificity is not known. Trimming shortened V by 0 bases and J by 0 bases, and 15 bases separated the two germline ends. Germline V CDR1 and CDR2: LGHNA, YSLEER. This CDR3 contains 18 residues. This table comes from immunoSEQ multiplex PCR, and its TCRdb copy is limited to in-frame clones, with some not included. The table records approximately 80,000 clones, 89% of them present only once. Time point noted: blood 4 weeks post-SBRT, at nephrectomy. Documented treatment: 15 Gy SBRT to primary tumor, nephrectomy 4 weeks later. Radiation-treated patients gave blood at baseline, week 2 and week 4. This entry comes from a study of radiation and T cells in renal cell carcinoma. Notes on the study in general: In blood, top tumor clones expanded by 2 weeks, shrinking by 4.

This clonotype was sampled from a woman in her 70s with renal cell carcinoma. The V and J genes are TRBV4-3 and TRBJ2-1; no reliable D call. The input for sequencing was blood, taken from a patient whose treatment included radiotherapy and nephrectomy. CDR3 sequence: CASSQDLVGVSSYNEQFF. CDR3 DNA sequence: TGCGCCAGCAGCCAAGATCTAGTCGGCGTCAGCTCCTACAATGAGCAGTTCTTC.